The text below deals with one TCR beta chain. The antigen is unknown. The data are from a study of post-analysis software for immune sequencing data. Study as a whole: The study covered relapsing-remitting, secondary progressive and progressive-relapsing courses of multiple sclerosis. Study-wide points: Multiple sclerosis patients had significantly lower normalized Chao1 diversity than controls. The F measure placed samples prepared in the same batch into strongly shared clusters. Included in a set of roughly five TRBV segments more frequent in patients than controls were TRBV5-6, TRBV5-1 and TRBV20-1.

V lost 4 bases and J 2 bases, leaving 14 bases between the germline ends. Germline values: CDR1 MNHEY, CDR2 SVGAGI. CDR3 length equals 15 residues. Unique-molecular-identifier-tagged TCR beta cDNA libraries were used. Once about 0.9 to 11 million T cells were used, roughly 0.5 million cDNA molecules resulted. MiXCR was run by TCRdb on the PCR reads, yielding one entry per CDR3 protein. The table has 750,000 to 950,000 distinct CDR3 sequences, roughly half seen once. Sample: blood. The receptor comes from a girl aged 10 to 17 with multiple sclerosis. The rearrangement links TRBV6-5 to TRBJ1-2; D is possibly TRBD1 (6 bases). The CDR3 loop is CASSSNRVVNYGYTF. The DNA for the CDR3 is TGTGCCAGCAGTTCCAACAGGGTAGTGAACTATGGCTACACCTTC.